The present TCR beta chain was sequenced within a study of OX40 agonist ivuxolimab in advanced cancers. This clone was counted once. This CDR3 has 17 amino acids. Germline lookup yields CDR1 SGHRS and CDR2 YFSETQ. V lost 0 bases to trimming and J lost 7 bases, with 17 bases between them. The repertoire was sequenced with immunoSEQ multiplex PCR; TCRdb's copy has only in-frame clones and lacks some. The profile shows approximately 100,000 clones, about 84% of them singletons. Here the sequenced sample was CD4+ or CD8+ T cells sorted from blood, taken in a trial of the OX40 agonist ivuxolimab. The chain has TRBV5-1 and TRBJ1-6, with D unclear. The receptor comes from an adult with an advanced solid tumor such as melanoma, head and neck, liver or kidney cancer. Written as DNA, the CDR3 is TGCGCCAGCAGCTTGGGCGTGGGAGTTACCCCCAATTCACCCCTCCACTTT. Its protein is CASSLGVGVTPNSPLHF.